What follows are 22 T cell receptor beta chains derived from one specimen sequenced in a study of cytomegalovirus exposure and HLA in healthy donors. The protocol was immunoSEQ multiplex PCR, while the TCRdb copy is restricted to in-frame clones and leaves out a portion. There are around 220,000 clones in the sample; roughly 88% occur only once, and around 3% lies in the top ten. The sequencing sample was made of PBMCs. The receptors originated from a woman under 30 in good health and CMV-seronegative.

Here the CDR3 DNA reads TGTGCCAGCAGTGAAGCCGGACAGGGCGGCTATGGCTACACCTTC. Translating gives CASSEAGQGGYGYTF. The chain combines TRBV6-1 with TRBJ1-2, with TRBD1 matching 8 bases. CDR1 and CDR2 from the germline V gene are MNHNS and SASEGT. The V gene end was trimmed by 0 bases and the J gene end by 4 bases; junction bases not matched to a gene: 4. The CDR3 has 15 amino acids.

This clone was picked up one time. The chain recombines TRBV27 with TRBJ2-5; tentative D call: TRBD2 (5 bases). Per germline, CDR1 MNHEY and CDR2 SMNVEV (reference sequence). Trimming removed 8 bases at V and 1 base at J, with 14 bases between. The CDR3 sequence is 14 residues long. CDR3 sequence (DNA): TGTGCCAGCGGCCCAAGTGGAGGCCAAGAGACCCAGTACTTC. It codes for CASGPSGGQETQYF.

The chain joins TRBV29-1 to TRBJ2-1, with 8 bases aligning to TRBD2. The CDR3 covers 12 residues. With 4 bases clipped from V and 8 bases from J, the junction kept 4 bases outside the gene matches. Germline values: CDR1 SQVTM, CDR2 ANQGSEA. In DNA, the CDR3 is TGCAGCGTTGGCCAGACTAGCGATGAGCAGTTCTTC. It specifies CSVGQTSDEQFF.

In its sample, this clone was seen once. The chain employs TRBV11-2 and TRBJ2-3, with D hard to call. Germline values: CDR1 SGHAT, CDR2 FQNNGV. The CDR3 has 16 amino acids. V was clipped by 1 base and J by 0 bases, with 11 bases between them. The CDR3 bases are TGTGCCAGCAGCTTAGGGTGGGCACCTAGCACAGATACGCAGTATTTT. Its protein product is CASSLGWAPSTDTQYF. The full variable domain, rest sourced from reference TRBV11-2 and TRBJ2-3, is EAGVAQSPRYKIIEKRQSVAFWCNPISGHATLYWYQQILGQGPKLLIQFQNNGVVDDSQLPKDRFSAERLKGVDSTLKIQPAKLEDSAVYLCASSLGWAPSTDTQYFGPGTRLTVL.

This chain uses TRBV11-2 with TRBJ2-3; TRBD1 agrees at 7 bases. There are 11 residues in the CDR3. The V gene's germline CDR1 is SGHAT and CDR2 FQNNGV. The CDR3 sequence is CASGGPDTQYF. DNA of the CDR3: TGTGCGTCAGGGGGTCCAGATACGCAGTATTTT.

V gene TRBV9 combines with J gene TRBJ2-7; 9 nucleotides agree with TRBD2. CDR1 SGDLS and CDR2 YYNGEE come from the germline V gene. The CDR3 length is 15 residues. The J segment lost 0 bases and the V segment lost 0 bases, leaving 1 base of the junction unmatched. The CDR3 sequence: CASSVGLAASYEQYF. CDR3 nucleotides: TGTGCCAGCAGCGTAGGACTAGCGGCCTCCTACGAGCAGTACTTC.

The J gene is TRBJ2-7, the V gene TRBV5-4, with 9 bases matching TRBD2. Trimming removed 1 base from V and 5 bases from J; junction bases left unmatched: 7. There are 15 residues in the CDR3. The germline CDR1 and CDR2 sequences are SGHNT and YYREEE (reference sequence). Written as DNA, the CDR3 is TGTGCCAGCAGCTTGAGCGGGAGGAGTGCCCACGAGCAGTACTTC. Translated: CASSLSGRSAHEQYF.

The chain couples TRBV28 to TRBJ2-3; 10 nucleotides agree with TRBD1. V trimming: 1 base; J trimming: 2 bases; junction bases outside the gene matches: 3. Germline loops: CDR1 MDHEN, CDR2 SYDVKM. The length of the CDR3 is 16 residues. CDR3: CASSLFGTGVTDTQYF. CDR3 sequence (DNA): TGTGCCAGCAGTTTATTCGGGACAGGGGTCACAGATACGCAGTATTTT.

The rearrangement uses TRBV7-9 and TRBJ1-2, with a possible D match to TRBD1 (6 bases). V was clipped by 4 bases and J by 1 base, with 13 bases between them. This CDR3 comprises 15 residues. Germline-derived CDR1 and CDR2 are SEHNR and FQNEAQ (reference sequence). CDR3 nucleotide sequence: TGTGCCAGCAGCTCCGGGACATCCTTTAACTATGGCTACACCTTC. This sequence encodes CASSSGTSFNYGYTF.

The chain joins TRBV18 to TRBJ2-5; D perhaps matches TRBD2 (5 bases). The germline V gene has CDR1 KGHSH and CDR2 LQKENI. The V gene lost 4 bases and the J gene lost 6 bases, with 9 bases spanning the gap. This CDR3 is 12 amino acids long. The CDR3: CASSRERKTQYF. The CDR3 nucleotides read TGTGCCAGCTCACGGGAGAGAAAGACCCAGTACTTC.

The V call is TRBV15, the J call TRBJ2-7; a weak D match, TRBD2 (6 bases). The V end was cut by 8 bases, the J end by 5 bases, with 19 bases between. The CDR3 sequence is 14 residues long. The germline CDR1 and CDR2 sequences are LNHNV and YYDKDF (reference sequence). CDR3 amino acids: CATAGRLVPHEQYF. The CDR3 DNA reads TGTGCCACCGCGGGGCGATTAGTCCCCCACGAGCAGTACTTC.

This chain links TRBV5-1 with TRBJ1-1, with D perhaps matching TRBD1 (5 bases). V gave up 0 bases and J gave up 5 bases, with 14 bases separating them. The CDR3 has 15 amino acids. The germline V gene has CDR1 SGHRS and CDR2 YFSETQ. The CDR3 region has the DNA TGCGCCAGCAGCTTGGCTCAGGGCGGATGGACTGAAGCTTTCTTT. Amino acid sequence: CASSLAQGGWTEAFF. Filled out from reference TRBV5-1 and TRBJ1-1, the complete variable domain reads KAGVTQTPRYLIKTRGQQVTLSCSPISGHRSVSWYQQTPGQGLQFLFEYFSETQRNKGNFPGRFSGRQFSNSRSEMNVSTLELGDSALYLCASSLAQGGWTEAFFGQGTRLTVV.

V is TRBV30 and J is TRBJ2-2; 9 bases are a match to TRBD1. After removal of 1 base from V and 5 bases from J, the junction contained 8 bases not matched to a gene. The germline V gene has CDR1 GTSNPN and CDR2 SVGIG (reference sequence). The CDR3 loop spans 16 amino acids. In DNA, the CDR3 is TGTGCCTGGAGTGACCCGGGACAGGGATGGACCGGGGAGCTGTTTTTT. It translates to CAWSDPGQGWTGELFF.

This clone has only a few counts. The rearrangement joins TRBV6-5 to TRBJ1-5; TRBD1 is a possible D gene (5 bases). V shed 6 bases and J shed 2 bases, with 14 bases lying between them. The CDR3 is made up of 15 amino acids. In germline, CDR1 is MNHEY, CDR2 SVGAGI. Here the CDR3 DNA reads TGTGCCAGCAGCCCTGGGGGGTTAGGCAATCAGCCCCAGCATTTT. Translated, it gives CASSPGGLGNQPQHF.

The chain combines TRBV6-4 with TRBJ2-2; D ambiguous. V was trimmed by 7 bases and J by 7 bases, leaving 16 bases between them. The CDR3 runs to 14 residues. Germline CDR1 is MRHNA and CDR2 is SNTAGT. The CDR3 nucleotides read TGTGCCAGCAAAGAGACTCCTGAGGTCGGGGAGCTGTTTTTT. Amino acids: CASKETPEVGELFF.

The chain combines TRBV4-1 with TRBJ2-3, with a possible D match to TRBD2 (7 bases). The V gene lost 1 base and the J gene lost 2 bases, with 13 bases spanning the gap. Germline V lookup: CDR1 MGHRA, CDR2 YSYEKL. The CDR3 consists of 16 residues. CDR3 loop: CASSQVGGGLTDTQYF. The CDR3 coding sequence is TGCGCCAGCAGCCAAGTGGGAGGGGGACTCACAGATACGCAGTATTTT.

This clone was recorded once. This chain uses TRBV30 with TRBJ2-7; D possibly corresponds to TRBD2 (6 bases). V was pared by 2 bases and J by 5 bases, with 16 bases between. Per the germline V gene, CDR1 is GTSNPN and CDR2 is SVGIG (reference sequence). This CDR3 region has 14 residues. The DNA of the CDR3 is TGTGCCTGGAGTTTTGCTAGCGCCCTCAACGAGCAGTACTTC. Amino acids: CAWSFASALNEQYF.

The rearrangement joins TRBV6-6 to TRBJ1-4; 9 bases align to TRBD1. This CDR3 contains 15 residues. CDR1 and CDR2 (germline): MNHNY, SVGAGI (reference sequence). The V gene end was trimmed by 2 bases and the J gene end by 4 bases; junction bases not matched to a gene: 2. Written as DNA, the CDR3 is TGTGCCAGCAGTTACACAGGGGGCGGTAATGAAAAACTGTTTTTT. It translates to CASSYTGGGNEKLFF.

The V gene is TRBV4-1, the J gene TRBJ2-7; 7 bases are shared with TRBD2. The CDR3 consists of 16 residues. J lost 5 bases, V lost 2 bases, and 12 bases had no gene match. Germline-derived CDR1 and CDR2 are MGHRA and YSYEKL. As DNA, the CDR3 is TGCGCCAGCAGCCAATCTCCGGGACTACAAGACAACGAGCAGTACTTC. Amino acid sequence: CASSQSPGLQDNEQYF.

This chain links TRBV6-5 with TRBJ1-1, with 7 bases lining up with TRBD1. CDR1 and CDR2 (germline): MNHEY, SVGAGI. The CDR3 covers 15 residues. V lost 2 bases and J lost 6; bases outside the gene matches: 9. Here the CDR3 reads CASSYRDRAKSEAFF. The CDR3, as DNA: TGTGCCAGCAGTTACCGCGACAGGGCGAAGTCTGAAGCTTTCTTT.

This CDR3 reads CASSEAGTGWRGYTF. Written as DNA, the CDR3 is TGTGCCAGCAGTGAAGCTGGGACAGGTTGGAGAGGCTACACCTTC. J is TRBJ1-2 and V is TRBV6-1, with 8 bases matching TRBD1. Germline V lookup: CDR1 MNHNS, CDR2 SASEGT. Trimming cost V 0 bases and J 8 bases; bases outside gene matches: 8. This CDR3 is built from 15 residues.

In this sample, this clone turned up once. The chain has TRBV7-6 and TRBJ2-3; TRBD2 aligns across 7 bases. The CDR3 has 17 amino acids. The ends lost 1 base at V and 0 bases at J; junction bases unmatched: 7. Germline V CDR1 and CDR2: SGHVS, FNYEAQ. The DNA of the CDR3 is TGTGCCAGCAGCTTAGTATTCGGTAGCGGGAGCACAGATACGCAGTATTTT. It is translated as CASSLVFGSGSTDTQYF.